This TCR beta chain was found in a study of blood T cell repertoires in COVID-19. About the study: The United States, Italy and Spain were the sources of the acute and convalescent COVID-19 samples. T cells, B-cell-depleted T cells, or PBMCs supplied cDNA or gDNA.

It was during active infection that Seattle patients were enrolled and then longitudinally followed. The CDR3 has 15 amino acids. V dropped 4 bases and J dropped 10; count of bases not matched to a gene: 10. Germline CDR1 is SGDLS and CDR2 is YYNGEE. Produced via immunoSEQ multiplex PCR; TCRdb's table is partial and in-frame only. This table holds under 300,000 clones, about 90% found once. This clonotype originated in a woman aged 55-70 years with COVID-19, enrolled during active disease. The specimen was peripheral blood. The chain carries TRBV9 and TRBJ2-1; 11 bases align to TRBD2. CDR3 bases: TGTGCCAGCAGCACAAGGGGACTAGCGGAGGAAGAGCAGTTCTTC. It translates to CASSTRGLAEEEQFF.